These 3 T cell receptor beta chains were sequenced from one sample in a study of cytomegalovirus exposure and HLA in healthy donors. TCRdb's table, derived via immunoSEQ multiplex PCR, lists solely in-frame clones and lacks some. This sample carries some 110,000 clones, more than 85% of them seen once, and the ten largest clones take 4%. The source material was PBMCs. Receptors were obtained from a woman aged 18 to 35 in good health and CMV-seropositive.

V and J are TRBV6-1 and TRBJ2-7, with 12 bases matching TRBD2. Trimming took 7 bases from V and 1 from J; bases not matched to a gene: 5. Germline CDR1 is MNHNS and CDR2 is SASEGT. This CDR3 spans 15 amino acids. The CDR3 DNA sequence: TGTGCCAGCACCCCGGGACTAGCGGGTTCCTACGAGCAGTACTTC. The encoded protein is CASTPGLAGSYEQYF.

CDR3 coding DNA: TGTGCCAGCAGCTTAGATGGCAGGGAGGCGGATGAGCAGTTCTTC. Translated: CASSLDGREADEQFF. The V gene is TRBV7-2, the J gene TRBJ2-1, with TRBD2 as a possible D gene (6 bases). Trimming left V 1 base short and J 8 bases short, with 15 bases between. This CDR3 region has 15 residues. The germline V gene encodes CDR1 SGHTA and CDR2 FQGNSA.

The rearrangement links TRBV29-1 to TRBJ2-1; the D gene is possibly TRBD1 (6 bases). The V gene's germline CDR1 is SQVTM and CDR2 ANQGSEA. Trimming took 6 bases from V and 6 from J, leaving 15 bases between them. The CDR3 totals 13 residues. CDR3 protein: CSVGAQGSNEQFF. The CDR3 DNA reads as TGCAGCGTGGGAGCCCAGGGGAGCAATGAGCAGTTCTTC.